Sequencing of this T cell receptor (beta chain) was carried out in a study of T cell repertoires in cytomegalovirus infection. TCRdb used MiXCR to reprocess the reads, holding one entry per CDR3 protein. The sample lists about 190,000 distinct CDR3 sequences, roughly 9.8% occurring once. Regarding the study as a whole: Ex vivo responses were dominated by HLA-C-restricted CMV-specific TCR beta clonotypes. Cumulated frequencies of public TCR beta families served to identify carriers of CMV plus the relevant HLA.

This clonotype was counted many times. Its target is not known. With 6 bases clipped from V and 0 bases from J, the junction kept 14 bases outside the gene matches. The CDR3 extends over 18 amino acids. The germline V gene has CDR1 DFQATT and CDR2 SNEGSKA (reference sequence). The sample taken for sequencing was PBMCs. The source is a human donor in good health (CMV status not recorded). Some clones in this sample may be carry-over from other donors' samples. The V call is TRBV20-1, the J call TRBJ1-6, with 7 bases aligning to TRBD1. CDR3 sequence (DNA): TGCAGTGCCGACGTCGCCCCGGGACAGAGCTCCTATAATTCACCCCTCCACTTT. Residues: CSADVAPGQSSYNSPLHF.